This entry describes one TCR beta chain. This record belongs to a study of blood T cell repertoires in COVID-19. Whole-study context: Sources were T cells, B-cell-depleted T cells, or PBMCs; the material itself was cDNA or gDNA.

CDR3 size: 14 residues. The germline V gene encodes CDR1 MGHRA and CDR2 YSYEKL. V shed 0 bases and J shed 10 bases, with 15 bases lying between them. Some clones are missing from TCRdb's copy, which holds only in-frame ones; the method was immunoSEQ multiplex PCR. The repertoire has hundreds of thousands of clones, 80% to 90% of them found once; the top ten carry 1.1%. The clonotype comes from a man aged 25-40 years who had recovered from COVID-19. The source material was PBMCs or T cells enriched from blood (not recorded which). The chain joins TRBV4-1 to TRBJ1-1, with no clear D. The CDR3 region has the DNA TGCGCCAGCAGCCAAGATGGGTTTCCCGGAGGAGCTTTCTTT. This translates into CASSQDGFPGGAFF.